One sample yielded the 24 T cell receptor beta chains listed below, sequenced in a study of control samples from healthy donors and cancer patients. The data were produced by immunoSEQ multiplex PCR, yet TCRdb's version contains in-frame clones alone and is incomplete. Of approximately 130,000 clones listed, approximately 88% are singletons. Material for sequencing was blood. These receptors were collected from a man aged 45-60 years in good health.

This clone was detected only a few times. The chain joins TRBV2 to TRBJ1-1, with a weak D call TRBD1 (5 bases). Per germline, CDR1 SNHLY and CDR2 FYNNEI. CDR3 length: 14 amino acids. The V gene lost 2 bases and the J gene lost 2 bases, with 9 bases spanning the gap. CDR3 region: CASSELQANTEAFF. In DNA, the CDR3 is TGTGCCAGCAGTGAACTACAGGCTAACACTGAAGCTTTCTTT.

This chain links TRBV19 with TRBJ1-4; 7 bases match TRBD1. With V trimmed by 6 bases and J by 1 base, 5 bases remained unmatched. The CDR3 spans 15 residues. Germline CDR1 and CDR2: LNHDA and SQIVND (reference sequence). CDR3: CASRRQGLTNEKLFF. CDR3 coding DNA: TGTGCCAGTAGGCGACAGGGTCTAACTAATGAAAAACTGTTTTTT.

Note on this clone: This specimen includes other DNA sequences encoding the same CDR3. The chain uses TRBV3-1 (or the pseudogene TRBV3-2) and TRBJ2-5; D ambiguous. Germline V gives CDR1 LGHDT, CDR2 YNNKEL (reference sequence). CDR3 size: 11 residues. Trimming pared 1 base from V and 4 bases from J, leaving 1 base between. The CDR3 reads CASSQVETQYF. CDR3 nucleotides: TGTGCCAGCAGCCAAGTAGAGACCCAGTACTTC.

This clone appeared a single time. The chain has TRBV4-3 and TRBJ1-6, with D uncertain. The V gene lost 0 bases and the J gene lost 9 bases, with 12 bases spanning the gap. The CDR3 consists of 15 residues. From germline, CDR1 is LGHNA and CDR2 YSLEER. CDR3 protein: CASSQDRRSGSPLHF. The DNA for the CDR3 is TGCGCCAGCAGCCAAGACCGGCGCTCTGGTTCACCCCTCCACTTT.

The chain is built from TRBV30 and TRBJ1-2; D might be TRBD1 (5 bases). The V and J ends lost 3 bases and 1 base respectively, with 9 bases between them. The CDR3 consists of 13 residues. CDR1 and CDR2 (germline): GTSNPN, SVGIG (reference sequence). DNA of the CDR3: TGTGCCTGGAGCAAGACAGTTAACTATGGCTACACCTTC. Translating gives CAWSKTVNYGYTF.

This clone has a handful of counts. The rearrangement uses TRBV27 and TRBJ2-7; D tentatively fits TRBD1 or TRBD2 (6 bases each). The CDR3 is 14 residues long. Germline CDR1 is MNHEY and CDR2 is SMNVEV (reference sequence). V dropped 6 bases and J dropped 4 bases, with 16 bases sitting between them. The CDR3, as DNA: TGTGCCAGCAGCCCGACGGGGGCTGGATACGAGCAGTACTTC. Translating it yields CASSPTGAGYEQYF.

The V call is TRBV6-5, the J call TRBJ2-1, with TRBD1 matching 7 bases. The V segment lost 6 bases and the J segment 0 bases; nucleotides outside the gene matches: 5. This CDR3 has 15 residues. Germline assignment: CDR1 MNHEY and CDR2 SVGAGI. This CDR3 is CASSPNRGSYNEQFF. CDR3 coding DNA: TGTGCCAGCAGCCCCAACAGGGGCTCCTACAATGAGCAGTTCTTC.

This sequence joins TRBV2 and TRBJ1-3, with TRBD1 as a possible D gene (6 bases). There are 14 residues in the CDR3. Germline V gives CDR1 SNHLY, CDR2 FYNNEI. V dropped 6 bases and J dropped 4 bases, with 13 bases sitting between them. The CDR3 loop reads CASSVGGLGNTIYF. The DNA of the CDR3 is TGTGCCAGCAGCGTTGGGGGCTTGGGAAACACCATATATTTT.

In nucleotides, the CDR3 is TGTGCCAGCTCCTACGGACAGGGGCGGACAGATACGCAGTATTTT. This translates into CASSYGQGRTDTQYF. V gene TRBV18 combines with J gene TRBJ2-3; 9 bases align to TRBD1. CDR1 is KGHSH and CDR2 is LQKENI in the germline V gene. J was trimmed by 3 bases and V by 6 bases; bases with no gene match: 7. This CDR3 spans 15 amino acids.

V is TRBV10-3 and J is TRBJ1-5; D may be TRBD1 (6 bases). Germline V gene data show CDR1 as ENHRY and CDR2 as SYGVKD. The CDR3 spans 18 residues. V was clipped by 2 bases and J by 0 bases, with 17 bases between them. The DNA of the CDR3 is TGTGCCATCAGTGAGAGGTTACAGGGCCATAATAGCAATCAGCCCCAGCATTTT. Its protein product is CAISERLQGHNSNQPQHF.

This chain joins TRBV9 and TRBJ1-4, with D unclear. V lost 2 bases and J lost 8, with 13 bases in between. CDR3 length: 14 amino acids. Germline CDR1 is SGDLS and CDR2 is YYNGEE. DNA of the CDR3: TGTGCCAGCAGCGTGCGGGAGGAGATAGAAAAACTGTTTTTT. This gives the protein CASSVREEIEKLFF.

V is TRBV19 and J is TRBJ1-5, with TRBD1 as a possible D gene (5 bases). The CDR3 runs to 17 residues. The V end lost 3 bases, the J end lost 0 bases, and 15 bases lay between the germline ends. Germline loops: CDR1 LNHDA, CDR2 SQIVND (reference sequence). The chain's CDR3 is CASSIGYGRDSNQPQHF. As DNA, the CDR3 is TGTGCCAGTAGTATTGGGTACGGCAGGGATAGCAATCAGCCCCAGCATTTT. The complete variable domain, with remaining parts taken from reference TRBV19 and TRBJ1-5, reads DGGITQSPKYLFRKEGQNVTLSCEQNLNHDAMYWYRQDPGQGLRLIYYSQIVNDFQKGDIAEGYSVSREKKESFPLTVTSAQKNPTAFYLCASSIGYGRDSNQPQHFGDGTRLSIL.

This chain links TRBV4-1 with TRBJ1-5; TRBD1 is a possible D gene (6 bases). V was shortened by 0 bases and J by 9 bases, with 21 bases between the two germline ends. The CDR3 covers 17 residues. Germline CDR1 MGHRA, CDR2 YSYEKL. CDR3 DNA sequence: TGCGCCAGCAGCCAAGAAGGGGGGCGACCTCTCGAGAGGCCCCAGCATTTT. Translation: CASSQEGGRPLERPQHF.

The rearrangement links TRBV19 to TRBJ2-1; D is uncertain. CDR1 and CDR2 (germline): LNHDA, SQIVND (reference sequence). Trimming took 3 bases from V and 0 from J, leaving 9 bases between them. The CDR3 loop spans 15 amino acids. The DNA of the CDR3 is TGTGCCAGTAGTATCGACATCCGCTCCTACAATGAGCAGTTCTTC. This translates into CASSIDIRSYNEQFF.

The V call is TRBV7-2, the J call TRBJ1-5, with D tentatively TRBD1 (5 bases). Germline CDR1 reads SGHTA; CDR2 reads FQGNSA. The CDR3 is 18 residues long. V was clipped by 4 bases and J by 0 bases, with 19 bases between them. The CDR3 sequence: CASSSRGLLGNSNQPQHF. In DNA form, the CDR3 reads TGTGCCAGCAGCTCCCGGGGACTGTTGGGAAATAGCAATCAGCCCCAGCATTTT.

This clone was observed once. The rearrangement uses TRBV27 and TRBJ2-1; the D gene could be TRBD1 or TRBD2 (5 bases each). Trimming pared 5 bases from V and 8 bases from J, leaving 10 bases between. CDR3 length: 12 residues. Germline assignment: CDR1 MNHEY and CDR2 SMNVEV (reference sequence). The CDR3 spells CASSQRGDEQFF. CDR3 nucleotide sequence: TGTGCCAGCAGTCAACGGGGCGATGAGCAGTTCTTC.

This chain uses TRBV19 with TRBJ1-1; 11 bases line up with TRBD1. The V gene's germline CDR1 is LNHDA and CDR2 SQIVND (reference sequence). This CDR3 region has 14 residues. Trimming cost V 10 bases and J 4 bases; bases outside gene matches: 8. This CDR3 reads CATDPGTGGTEAFF. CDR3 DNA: TGTGCCACCGACCCCGGGACAGGGGGCACTGAAGCTTTCTTT.

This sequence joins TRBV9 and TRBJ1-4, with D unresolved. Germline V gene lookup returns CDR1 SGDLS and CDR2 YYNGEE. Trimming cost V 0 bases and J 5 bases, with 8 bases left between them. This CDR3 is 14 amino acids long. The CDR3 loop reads CASSVGGLNEKLFF. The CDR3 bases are TGTGCCAGCAGCGTAGGGGGTCTAAATGAAAAACTGTTTTTT.

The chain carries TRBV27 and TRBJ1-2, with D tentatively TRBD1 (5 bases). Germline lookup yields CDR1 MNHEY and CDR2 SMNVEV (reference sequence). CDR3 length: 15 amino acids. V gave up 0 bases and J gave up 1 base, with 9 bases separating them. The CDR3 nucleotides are TGTGCCAGCAGTTTATCCAGGGACGGTAACTATGGCTACACCTTC. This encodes CASSLSRDGNYGYTF.

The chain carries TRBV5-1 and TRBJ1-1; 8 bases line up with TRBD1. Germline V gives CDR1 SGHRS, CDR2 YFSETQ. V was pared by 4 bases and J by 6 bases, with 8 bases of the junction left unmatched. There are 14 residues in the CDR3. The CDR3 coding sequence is TGCGCCAGCAGCGTACAGGGGGTTGAAGCTGAAGCTTTCTTT. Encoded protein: CASSVQGVEAEAFF.

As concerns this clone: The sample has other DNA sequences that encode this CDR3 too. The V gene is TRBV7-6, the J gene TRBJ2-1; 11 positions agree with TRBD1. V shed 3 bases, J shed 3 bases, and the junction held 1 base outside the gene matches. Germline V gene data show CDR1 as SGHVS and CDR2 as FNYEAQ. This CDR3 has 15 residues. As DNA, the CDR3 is TGTGCCAGCAGCTTGGGACAGGGGGACTACAATGAGCAGTTCTTC. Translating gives CASSLGQGDYNEQFF.

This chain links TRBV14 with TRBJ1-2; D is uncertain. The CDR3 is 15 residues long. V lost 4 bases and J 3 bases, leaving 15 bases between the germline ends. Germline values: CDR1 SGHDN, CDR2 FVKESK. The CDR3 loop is CASSLSREFDYGYTF. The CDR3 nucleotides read TGTGCCAGCAGCCTCTCGAGGGAGTTCGACTATGGCTACACCTTC.

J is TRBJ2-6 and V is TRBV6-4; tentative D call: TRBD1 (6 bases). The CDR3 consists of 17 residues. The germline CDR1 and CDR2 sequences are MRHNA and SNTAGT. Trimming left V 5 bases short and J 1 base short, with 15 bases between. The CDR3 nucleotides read TGTGCCAGCAGTCGCGACGTTACAGGGTCTGGGGCCAACGTCCTGACTTTC. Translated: CASSRDVTGSGANVLTF.

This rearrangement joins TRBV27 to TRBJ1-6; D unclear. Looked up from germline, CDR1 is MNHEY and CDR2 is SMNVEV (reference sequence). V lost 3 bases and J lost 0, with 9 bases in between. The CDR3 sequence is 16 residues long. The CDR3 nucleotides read TGTGCCAGCAGTTTTAATCCGAGCTCCTATAATTCACCCCTCCACTTT. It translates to CASSFNPSSYNSPLHF.